This T cell receptor beta chain was recovered during a study of CXCR3-negative and CXCR3-positive naive CD8 T cells. In preparing the TRB cDNA libraries, 5' RACE with UMI labels was used. For each CDR3 protein, TCRdb gives one entry from its re-call of the 5' RACE reads, without DNA. In all, the sample yields about 48,000 distinct CDR3 sequences. The CDR3 loop spans 12 amino acids. CDR1 SNHLY and CDR2 FYNNEI come from the germline V gene. The gene calls are TRBV2 and TRBJ1-1. Input material: memory CD8+ T cells from blood. This receptor was taken from a human donor in good health. Some clones in this sample may be carry-over from other donors' samples. The CDR3 is CASSEDITEAFF.